The next 30 T cell receptor beta chains were all read from a single sample in a study of blood T cell repertoires in COVID-19. The repertoire was sequenced with immunoSEQ multiplex PCR; TCRdb's copy has only in-frame clones and lacks some. The sample shows 160,000 or so clones, more than 65% of them seen only once. Specimen: peripheral blood. Source of these receptors: a woman in her sixties with COVID-19, enrolled during active disease.

V is TRBV9 and J is TRBJ2-2; 7 nucleotides align to TRBD1. The CDR3 consists of 15 residues. Unmatched junction bases numbered 4, after V lost 4 bases and J lost 1 base. From germline, CDR1 is SGDLS and CDR2 YYNGEE. The CDR3 DNA follows: TGTGCCAGCAGCATGACAGGGATGAACACCGGGGAGCTGTTTTTT. Translating it yields CASSMTGMNTGELFF.

The chain links TRBV5-6 to TRBJ2-1; 12 bases are a match to TRBD2. The trim removed 4 bases at V and 2 bases at J, leaving 13 bases unmatched. CDR3 length equals 19 residues. CDR1 is SGHDT, CDR2 YYEEEE, per germline. The CDR3 spells CASSPPGLAGGLPYNEQFF. In DNA form, the CDR3 reads TGTGCCAGCAGCCCCCCGGGGCTAGCGGGGGGGCTCCCCTACAATGAGCAGTTCTTC. The variable domain in full, with the rest retrieved from reference TRBV5-6 and TRBJ2-1, is DAGVTQSPTHLIKTRGQQVTLRCSPKSGHDTVSWYQQALGQGPQFIFQYYEEEERQRGNFPDRFSGHQFPNYSSELNVNALLLGDSALYLCASSPPGLAGGLPYNEQFFGPGTRLTVL.

The V gene is TRBV7-6, the J gene TRBJ1-3; TRBD1 might be the D (5 bases). The V gene's germline CDR1 is SGHVS and CDR2 FNYEAQ. The V end was cut by 0 bases, the J end by 0 bases, with 15 bases between. The CDR3 runs 18 residues. The CDR3 loop reads CASSLAAGGLDSGNTIYF. Written as DNA, the CDR3 is TGTGCCAGCAGCTTAGCTGCGGGGGGACTCGACTCTGGAAACACCATATATTTT.

The gene calls are TRBV18 and TRBJ2-3; D remains unclear. This CDR3 has 16 residues. CDR1 is KGHSH, CDR2 LQKENI, per germline. Trimming shortened V by 0 bases and J by 0 bases, and 10 bases separated the two germline ends. The CDR3 protein is CASSPPQILSTDTQYF. For the CDR3, the DNA is TGTGCCAGCTCACCACCCCAGATCCTTAGCACAGATACGCAGTATTTT.

Comments on this clone: Other DNA variants within this sample encode the same CDR3. V is TRBV12-3 or TRBV12-4 and J is TRBJ1-2, with D possibly being TRBD1 (5 bases). The CDR3 sequence is 13 residues long. V lost 3 bases and J 4 bases, leaving 9 bases between the germline ends. The CDR3 loop reads CASSFAGPYGYTF. In nucleotides, the CDR3 is TGTGCCAGCAGTTTCGCAGGGCCCTATGGCTACACCTTC.

This chain uses TRBV19 with TRBJ1-1; no clear D. The CDR3 length is 14 residues. V was shortened by 4 bases and J by 7 bases, with 16 bases between the two germline ends. CDR1 is LNHDA and CDR2 is SQIVND in the germline V gene (reference sequence). CDR3 coding DNA: TGTGCCAGTAGTAACCCGCCTAGTGAGGGTGAAGCTTTCTTT. Its translation is CASSNPPSEGEAFF.

The rearrangement joins TRBV6-1 to TRBJ2-5, with D possibly matching TRBD2 (6 bases). Trimming stripped 3 bases from V and 4 bases from J, with 15 bases between. The CDR3 length is 15 residues. Germline V gene data show CDR1 as MNHNS and CDR2 as SASEGT. CDR3: CASSDAAAGRETQYF. The DNA for the CDR3 is TGTGCCAGCAGTGACGCCGCCGCGGGAAGAGAGACCCAGTACTTC.

This clone was counted once. The V call is TRBV30, the J call TRBJ2-3, with 7 bases aligning to TRBD1. The CDR3 totals 15 residues. J gave up 1 base and V 2 bases, and 6 bases lay outside the gene matches. Germline CDR1 is GTSNPN and CDR2 is SVGIG (reference sequence). The CDR3 here is CAWSPRDRGTDTQYF. DNA of the CDR3: TGTGCCTGGAGTCCACGAGACAGGGGCACAGATACGCAGTATTTT.

The J gene is TRBJ2-4, the V gene TRBV28; D possibly corresponds to TRBD2 (5 bases). Trimming took 1 base from V and 0 from J, leaving 13 bases between them. Per germline, CDR1 MDHEN and CDR2 SYDVKM. The CDR3 consists of 17 residues. CDR3 amino acids: CASSLLSAGLAKNIQYF. CDR3 nucleotide sequence: TGTGCCAGCAGTTTATTGTCGGCAGGACTAGCCAAAAACATTCAGTACTTC.

CDR3 nucleotides: TGTGCCAGTAGTACGACAACGTATGCGGAAGCTTTCTTT. It codes for CASSTTTYAEAFF. The chain couples TRBV19 to TRBJ1-1; no definite D call. V lost 4 bases to trimming and J lost 8 bases, with 14 bases between them. The CDR3 has 13 amino acids. Looked up from germline, CDR1 is LNHDA and CDR2 is SQIVND (reference sequence). Full variable domain (missing parts from reference TRBV19 and TRBJ1-1): DGGITQSPKYLFRKEGQNVTLSCEQNLNHDAMYWYRQDPGQGLRLIYYSQIVNDFQKGDIAEGYSVSREKKESFPLTVTSAQKNPTAFYLCASSTTTYAEAFFGQGTRLTVV.

The chain uses TRBV6-2 or TRBV6-3 and TRBJ1-5; D may be TRBD1 (5 bases). Germline assignment: CDR1 MNHEY and CDR2 SVGEGT. This CDR3 has 14 residues. V was clipped by 5 bases and J by 6 bases, with 14 bases between them. The CDR3 sequence is CASSGGRVSQPQHF. The DNA for the CDR3 is TGTGCCAGCAGTGGGGGGAGGGTGAGTCAGCCCCAGCATTTT.

V and J are TRBV18 and TRBJ2-7; TRBD2 might be the D (5 bases). The length of the CDR3 is 14 residues. V was shortened by 2 bases and J by 6 bases, with 14 bases between the two germline ends. Germline V gene lookup returns CDR1 KGHSH and CDR2 LQKENI. The CDR3 spells CASSPTGIDGEQYF. The DNA for the CDR3 is TGTGCCAGCTCACCAACGGGGATAGACGGCGAGCAGTACTTC.

This clone has more than one count but fewer than ten. This sequence joins TRBV15 and TRBJ2-1; D possibly corresponds to TRBD2 (6 bases). Deletions cut 0 bases from V and 6 bases from J, with 21 bases between. This CDR3 has 18 residues. Germline lookup yields CDR1 LNHNV and CDR2 YYDKDF (reference sequence). CDR3 nucleotide sequence: TGTGCCACCAGCAGAGACCTGGGTAGGGAGGATGGTGGCAATGAGCAGTTCTTC. Its translation is CATSRDLGREDGGNEQFF. Full variable domain (missing parts from reference TRBV15 and TRBJ2-1): DAMVIQNPRYQVTQFGKPVTLSCSQTLNHNVMYWYQQKSSQAPKLLFHYYDKDFNNEADTPDNFQSRRPNTSFCFLDIRSPGLGDTAMYLCATSRDLGREDGGNEQFFGPGTRLTVL.

The genes are TRBV11-3 and TRBJ2-3, with TRBD1 identical over 8 bases. The CDR3 is 16 residues long. Germline CDR1 and CDR2: SGHNT and YENEEA. V was pared by 1 base and J by 4 bases, with 7 bases of the junction left unmatched. The chain's CDR3 is CASSLGNPGGPDTQYF. The CDR3 DNA sequence: TGTGCCAGCAGCTTAGGGAATCCAGGGGGCCCAGATACGCAGTATTTT. Full variable domain (remainder filled in from reference TRBV11-3 and TRBJ2-3): EAGVVQSPRYKIIEKKQPVAFWCNPISGHNTLYWYLQNLGQGPELLIRYENEEAVDDSQLPKDRFSAERLKGVDSTLKIQPAELGDSAVYLCASSLGNPGGPDTQYFGPGTRLTVL.

The rearrangement uses TRBV9 and TRBJ2-1; D gene uncertain. Germline assignment: CDR1 SGDLS and CDR2 YYNGEE. The CDR3 is 15 amino acids. V lost 0 bases and J lost 8, with 15 bases in between. CDR3 DNA sequence: TGTGCCAGCAGCGTAGCTACAGCATTTGTCCATGAGCAGTTCTTC. This codes for CASSVATAFVHEQFF.

The chain combines TRBV5-1 with TRBJ2-5; D is perhaps TRBD2 (7 bases). Trimming stripped 4 bases from V and 5 bases from J, with 18 bases between. The CDR3 covers 15 residues. The germline V gene has CDR1 SGHRS and CDR2 YFSETQ. CDR3 sequence: CASSRGGGPSETQYF. DNA for the CDR3: TGCGCCAGCAGCCGGGGCGGGGGCCCTTCGGAGACCCAGTACTTC.

The chain couples TRBV5-4 to TRBJ2-3, with a tentative D call TRBD1 (6 bases). V dropped 2 bases and J dropped 2 bases, with 9 bases sitting between them. The CDR3 runs to 14 residues. The germline V gene encodes CDR1 SGHNT and CDR2 YYREEE (reference sequence). DNA of the CDR3: TGTGCCAGCAGCTTCAGGGGCCCCACAGATACGCAGTATTTT. It specifies CASSFRGPTDTQYF.

The V and J genes are TRBV7-2 and TRBJ2-3; no reliable D call. The CDR3 contains 12 residues. The ends were cut back, 5 bases at V and 2 bases at J, with 5 bases in the middle. Germline CDR1 reads SGHTA; CDR2 reads FQGNSA. DNA for the CDR3: TGTGCCAGCAGCCCCAACACAGATACGCAGTATTTT. Protein sequence: CASSPNTDTQYF.

This chain joins TRBV5-6 and TRBJ2-2; D perhaps matches TRBD1 (7 bases). Germline CDR1 is SGHDT and CDR2 is YYEEEE. With 4 bases removed from V and 7 bases from J, the gap between germline ends came to 20 bases. The CDR3 covers 16 residues. Here the CDR3 DNA reads TGTGCCAGCAGCCGATTTAGACAGGGAGGCAACGGGGAGCTGTTTTTT. Its translation: CASSRFRQGGNGELFF. Variable domain in full (rest from reference TRBV5-6 and TRBJ2-2): DAGVTQSPTHLIKTRGQQVTLRCSPKSGHDTVSWYQQALGQGPQFIFQYYEEEERQRGNFPDRFSGHQFPNYSSELNVNALLLGDSALYLCASSRFRQGGNGELFFGEGSRLTVL.

This chain joins TRBV9 and TRBJ1-2; D is unresolved. CDR1 and CDR2 from the germline V gene are SGDLS and YYNGEE. Deletions cut 0 bases from V and 2 bases from J, with 8 bases between. The CDR3 is 14 amino acids. For the CDR3, the DNA is TGTGCCAGCAGCGTAGATCCCTCGAACTATGGCTACACCTTC. The encoded protein is CASSVDPSNYGYTF. The full variable domain, rest sourced from reference TRBV9 and TRBJ1-2, is DSGVTQTPKHLITATGQRVTLRCSPRSGDLSVYWYQQSLDQGLQFLIQYYNGEERAKGNILERFSAQQFPDLHSELNLSSLELGDSALYFCASSVDPSNYGYTFGSGTRLTVV.

This sequence joins TRBV6-2 or TRBV6-3 and TRBJ2-1; 11 positions match TRBD2. Germline CDR1 is MNHEY and CDR2 is SVGEGT. Trimming cost V 7 bases and J 8 bases; bases outside gene matches: 19. This CDR3 contains 18 residues. The CDR3 nucleotides read TGTGCCAGCATCCCTACCCCCCTTACTAGCGGGGGTTGGGATGAGCAGTTCTTC. Protein: CASIPTPLTSGGWDEQFF.

This sequence joins TRBV7-9 and TRBJ1-1; the D is unclear. V dropped 4 bases and J dropped 5 bases, with 8 bases sitting between them. The CDR3 sequence is 12 residues long. Germline V gives CDR1 SEHNR, CDR2 FQNEAQ (reference sequence). The CDR3 coding sequence is TGTGCCAGCAGCTCGAGGGTGACTGAAGCTTTCTTT. Translated: CASSSRVTEAFF.

The chain combines TRBV29-1 with TRBJ2-1; 7 bases are a match to TRBD2. This CDR3 has 13 amino acids. J lost 3 bases, V lost 5 bases, and 4 bases had no gene match. From germline, CDR1 is SQVTM and CDR2 ANQGSEA. CDR3 in DNA: TGCAGCGTTTCCCGGGACTACTACAATGAGCAGTTCTTC. Its protein is CSVSRDYYNEQFF.

V gene TRBV28 combines with J gene TRBJ2-5; 12 bases fit TRBD2. CDR3 length equals 17 residues. CDR1 is MDHEN and CDR2 is SYDVKM in the germline V gene. Trimming cost V 5 bases and J 5 bases; bases outside gene matches: 12. This CDR3 reads CASSPAGLAGSGETQYF. The DNA for the CDR3 is TGTGCCAGCAGTCCCGCCGGACTAGCGGGGAGTGGGGAGACCCAGTACTTC.

The sample holds a few counts of this clone. This chain connects TRBV28 to TRBJ1-1; a possible D gene is TRBD1 (5 bases). Germline CDR1 is MDHEN and CDR2 is SYDVKM. V was shortened by 5 bases and J by 0 bases, with 10 bases between the two germline ends. The CDR3 has 14 amino acids. The CDR3 here is CASSTGGVNTEAFF. The CDR3 nucleotides read TGTGCCAGCAGTACCGGAGGGGTGAACACTGAAGCTTTCTTT. Full variable domain (missing parts from reference TRBV28 and TRBJ1-1): DVKVTQSSRYLVKRTGEKVFLECVQDMDHENMFWYRQDPGLGLRLIYFSYDVKMKEKGDIPEGYSVSREKKERFSLILESASTNQTSMYLCASSTGGVNTEAFFGQGTRLTVV.

The rearrangement links TRBV5-1 to TRBJ2-5; TRBD2 agrees at 7 bases. V gave up 0 bases and J gave up 1 base; unmatched junction bases: 3. The CDR3 runs 15 residues. Germline CDR1 is SGHRS and CDR2 is YFSETQ. CDR3 region: CASSLASGGQETQYF. CDR3 DNA: TGCGCCAGCAGCTTGGCTTCGGGGGGCCAAGAGACCCAGTACTTC.

This clone was observed a few times. V usage is TRBV7-9 and J usage is TRBJ1-1, with D perhaps TRBD1 (5 bases). Per germline, CDR1 SEHNR and CDR2 FQNEAQ (reference sequence). Deletions cut 5 bases from V and 2 bases from J, with 12 bases between. The CDR3 is made up of 14 amino acids. The CDR3 DNA follows: TGTGCCAGCAGCCATGACAGCCATAACACTGAAGCTTTCTTT. It yields the protein CASSHDSHNTEAFF.

The rearrangement joins TRBV18 to TRBJ2-2; the match to TRBD2 covers 11 bases. V was clipped by 6 bases and J by 1 base; unmatched bases: 4. CDR3 length: 16 residues. CDR1 KGHSH and CDR2 LQKENI come from the germline V gene. The CDR3 is CASSRTSGLNTGELFF. The DNA for the CDR3 is TGTGCCAGCTCGCGGACTAGCGGGTTGAACACCGGGGAGCTGTTTTTT.

This chain joins TRBV6-5 and TRBJ2-1, with TRBD1 as a possible D gene (6 bases). CDR1 and CDR2 from the germline V gene are MNHEY and SVGAGI. CDR3 length: 12 residues. Trimming removed 9 bases from V and 3 bases from J, with 9 bases in between. The DNA for the CDR3 is TGTGCCAGTCAGGGGATCTACAATGAGCAGTTCTTC. Translated: CASQGIYNEQFF.

This clone has just a few counts. The chain joins TRBV7-9 to TRBJ1-1; no reliable D call. Germline values: CDR1 SEHNR, CDR2 FQNEAQ (reference sequence). V was pared by 4 bases and J by 3 bases, with 9 bases between. The CDR3 length is 13 residues. Written as DNA, the CDR3 is TGTGCCAGCAGCTCGTCGCGGGACACTGAAGCTTTCTTT. Its translation is CASSSSRDTEAFF.